This T cell receptor (beta chain) was found in a study of CD8 T cells in ankylosing spondylitis. TCRdb analysed the 5' RACE reads with MiXCR anew, one entry per CDR3 protein. This sample has over 130,000 distinct CDR3 sequences, with about 42% found just once. The CDR3 is made up of 20 amino acids. About this clonotype: Its matching antigen is unknown.

General study results and limits: Clones linked to disease, bearing a CD8+ phenotype, were relatively rare in peripheral blood.

V and J are TRBV21-1 and TRBJ1-3; the table's D call TRBD1 went unverified against the DNA. TRBV21-1 is recorded as a pseudogene. The sequence was collected from a male donor with ankylosing spondylitis. The sample comprised synovial fluid, either unsorted or a sorted T cell fraction (not recorded which). The CDR3 coding sequence is TGTGCCAGCAGCAAAGCCCCAGGGTGCGGCCCGGGGGTATATGGAAACACCATATATTTT. Protein sequence: CASSKAPGCGPGVYGNTIYF.